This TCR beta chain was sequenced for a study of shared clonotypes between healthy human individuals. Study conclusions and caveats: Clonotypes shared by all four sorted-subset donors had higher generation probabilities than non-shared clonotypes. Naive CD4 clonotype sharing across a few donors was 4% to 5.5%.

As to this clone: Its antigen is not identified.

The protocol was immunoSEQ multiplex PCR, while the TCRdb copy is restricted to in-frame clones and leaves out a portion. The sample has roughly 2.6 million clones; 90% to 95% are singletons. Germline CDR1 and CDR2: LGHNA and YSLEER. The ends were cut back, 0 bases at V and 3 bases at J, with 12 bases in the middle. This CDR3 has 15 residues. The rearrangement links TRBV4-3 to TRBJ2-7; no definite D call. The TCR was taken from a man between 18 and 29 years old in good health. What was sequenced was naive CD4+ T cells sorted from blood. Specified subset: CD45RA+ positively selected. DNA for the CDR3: TGCGCCAGCAGCCAAGAGGGTCTACCACACTACGAGCAGTACTTC. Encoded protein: CASSQEGLPHYEQYF.